The present T cell receptor (beta chain) was sequenced within a study of regulatory T cells in long-lasting Graves disease. The authors built TCR beta libraries using iRepertoire HTBI primers and Arm-PCR of CDR3 regions. MiXCR was run by TCRdb on the multiplex PCR reads, yielding one entry per CDR3 protein. The sample lists under 500,000 distinct CDR3 sequences, more than 20% occurring once. This CDR3 region has 14 residues. V lost 5 bases to trimming and J lost 5 bases, with 15 bases between them. CDR1 and CDR2 from the germline V gene are SEHNR and FQNEAQ (reference sequence). Time point indicated: persistent/refractory GD, antithyroid drugs over 5 years with positive TRAb. Isolated PBMC RNA provided the starting material for the TCR library.

The receptor comes from a female donor with Graves disease. The specimen was peripheral blood mononuclear cells (PBMCs), collected when the disease was refractory, from a patient treated with antithyroid drugs. The V gene is TRBV7-9, the J gene TRBJ2-5, with D perhaps matching TRBD1 (6 bases). CDR3 DNA sequence: TGTGCCAGCAGCAGAAGAACAGGGTTGGAGACCCAGTACTTC. Its protein is CASSRRTGLETQYF.